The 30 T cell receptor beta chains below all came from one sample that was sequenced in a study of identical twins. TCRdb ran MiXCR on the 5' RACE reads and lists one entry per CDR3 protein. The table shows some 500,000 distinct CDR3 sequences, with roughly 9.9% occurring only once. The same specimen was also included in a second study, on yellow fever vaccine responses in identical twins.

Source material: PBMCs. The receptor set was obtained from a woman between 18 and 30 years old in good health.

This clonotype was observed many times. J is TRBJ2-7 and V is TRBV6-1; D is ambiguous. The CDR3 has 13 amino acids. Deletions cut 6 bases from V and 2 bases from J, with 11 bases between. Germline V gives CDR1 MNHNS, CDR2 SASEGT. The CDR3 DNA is TGTGCCAGCAGGCGCCAGGCGACCTACGAGCAGTACTTC. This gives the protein CASRRQATYEQYF.

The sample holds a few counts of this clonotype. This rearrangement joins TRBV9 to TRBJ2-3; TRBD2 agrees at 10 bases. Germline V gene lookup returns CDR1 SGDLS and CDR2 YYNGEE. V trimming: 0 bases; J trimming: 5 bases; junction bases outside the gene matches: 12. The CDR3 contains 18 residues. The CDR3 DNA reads TGTGCCAGCAGCGTAGGTACTAGCGGGAAATTTCGCGGAGATACGCAGTATTTT. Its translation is CASSVGTSGKFRGDTQYF.

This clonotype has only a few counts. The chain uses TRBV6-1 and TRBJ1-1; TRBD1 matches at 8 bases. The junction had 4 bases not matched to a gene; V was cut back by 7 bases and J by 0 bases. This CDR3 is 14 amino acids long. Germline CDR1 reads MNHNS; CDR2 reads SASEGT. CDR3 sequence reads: CASTPTGVNTEAFF. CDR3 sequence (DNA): TGTGCCAGCACTCCGACAGGGGTGAACACTGAAGCTTTCTTT.

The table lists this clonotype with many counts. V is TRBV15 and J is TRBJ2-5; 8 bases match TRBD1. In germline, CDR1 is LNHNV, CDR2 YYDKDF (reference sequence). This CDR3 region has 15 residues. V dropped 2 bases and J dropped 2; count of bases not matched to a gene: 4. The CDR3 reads CATSRQGAQQETQYF. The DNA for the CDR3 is TGTGCCACCAGCAGACAGGGGGCCCAACAAGAGACCCAGTACTTC.

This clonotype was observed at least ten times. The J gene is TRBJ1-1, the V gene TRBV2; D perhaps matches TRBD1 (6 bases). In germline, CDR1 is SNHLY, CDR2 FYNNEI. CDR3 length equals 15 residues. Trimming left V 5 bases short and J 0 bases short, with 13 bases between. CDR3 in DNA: TGTGCCAGCAGTCTTCAGGGGTCCATGAACACTGAAGCTTTCTTT. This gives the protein CASSLQGSMNTEAFF.

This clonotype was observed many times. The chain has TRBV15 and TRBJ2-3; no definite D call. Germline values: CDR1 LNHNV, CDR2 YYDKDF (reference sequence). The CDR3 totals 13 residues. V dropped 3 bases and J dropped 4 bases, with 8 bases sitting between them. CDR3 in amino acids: CATSSSVSDTQYF. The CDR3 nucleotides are TGTGCCACCAGCAGTTCCGTTTCAGATACGCAGTATTTT.

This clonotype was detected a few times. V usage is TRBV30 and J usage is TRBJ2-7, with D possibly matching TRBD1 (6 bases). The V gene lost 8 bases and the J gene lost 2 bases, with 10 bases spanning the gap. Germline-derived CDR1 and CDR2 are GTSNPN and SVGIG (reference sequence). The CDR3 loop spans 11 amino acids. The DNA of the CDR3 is TGTGCCGGAACAGGGACCTACGAGCAGTACTTC. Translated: CAGTGTYEQYF.

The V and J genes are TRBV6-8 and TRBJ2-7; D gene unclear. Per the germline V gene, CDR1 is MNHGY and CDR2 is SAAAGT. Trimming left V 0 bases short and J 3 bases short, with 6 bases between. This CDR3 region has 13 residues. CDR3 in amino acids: CASSYSKIYEQYF. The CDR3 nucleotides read TGTGCCAGCAGTTACTCTAAAATCTACGAGCAGTACTTC.

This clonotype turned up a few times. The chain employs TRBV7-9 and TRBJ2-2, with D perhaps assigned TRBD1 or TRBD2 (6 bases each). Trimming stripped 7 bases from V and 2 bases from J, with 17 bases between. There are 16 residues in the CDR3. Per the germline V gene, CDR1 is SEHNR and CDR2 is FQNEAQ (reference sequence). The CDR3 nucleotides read TGTGCCAGCAACCCCCCCATGGGGGGCAACACCGGGGAGCTGTTTTTT. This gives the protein CASNPPMGGNTGELFF.

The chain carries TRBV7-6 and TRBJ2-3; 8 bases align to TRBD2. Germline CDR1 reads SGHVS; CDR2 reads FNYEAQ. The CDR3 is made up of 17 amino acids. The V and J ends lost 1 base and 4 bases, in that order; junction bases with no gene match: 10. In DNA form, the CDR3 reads TGTGCCAGCAGCTTAGACCCTAGCGGGTATGGGCCAGATACGCAGTATTTT. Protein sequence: CASSLDPSGYGPDTQYF.

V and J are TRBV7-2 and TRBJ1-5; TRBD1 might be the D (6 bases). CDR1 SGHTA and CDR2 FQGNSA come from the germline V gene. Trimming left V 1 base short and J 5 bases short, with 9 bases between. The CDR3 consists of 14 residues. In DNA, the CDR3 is TGTGCCAGCAGCTTAGTTCCAGGGGATCAGCCCCAGCATTTT. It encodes CASSLVPGDQPQHF.

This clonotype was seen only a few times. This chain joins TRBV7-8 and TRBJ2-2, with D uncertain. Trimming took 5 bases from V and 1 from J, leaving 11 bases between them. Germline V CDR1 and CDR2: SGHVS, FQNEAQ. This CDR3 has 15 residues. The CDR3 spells CASSPSERNTGELFF. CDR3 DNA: TGTGCCAGCAGCCCCTCTGAGAGGAACACCGGGGAGCTGTTTTTT.

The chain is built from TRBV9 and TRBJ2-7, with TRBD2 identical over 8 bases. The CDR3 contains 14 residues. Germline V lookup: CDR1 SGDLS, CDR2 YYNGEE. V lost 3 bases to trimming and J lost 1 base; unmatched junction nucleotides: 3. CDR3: CASSAGGISYEQYF. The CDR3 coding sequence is TGTGCCAGCAGCGCGGGGGGGATATCCTACGAGCAGTACTTC.

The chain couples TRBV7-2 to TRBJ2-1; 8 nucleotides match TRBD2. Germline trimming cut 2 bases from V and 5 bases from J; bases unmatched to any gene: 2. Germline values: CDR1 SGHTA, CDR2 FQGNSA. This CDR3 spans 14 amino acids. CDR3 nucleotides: TGTGCCAGCAGCTTAAGGCGGGGGGACAATGAGCAGTTCTTC. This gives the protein CASSLRRGDNEQFF.

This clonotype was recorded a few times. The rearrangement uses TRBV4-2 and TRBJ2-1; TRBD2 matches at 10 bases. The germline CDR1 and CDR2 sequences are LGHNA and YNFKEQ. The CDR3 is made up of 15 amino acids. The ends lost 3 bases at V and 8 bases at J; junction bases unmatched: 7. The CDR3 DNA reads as TGTGCCAGCAGCCAGGTAGCTAGCGGGGGTCATGAGCAGTTCTTC. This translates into CASSQVASGGHEQFF.

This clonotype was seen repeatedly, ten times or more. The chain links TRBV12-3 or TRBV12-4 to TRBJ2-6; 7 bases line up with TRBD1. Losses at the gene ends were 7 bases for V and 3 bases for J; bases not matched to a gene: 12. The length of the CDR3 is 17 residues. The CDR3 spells CASTIQGPLGGANVLTF. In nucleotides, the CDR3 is TGTGCCAGCACTATACAGGGGCCCCTCGGTGGGGCCAACGTCCTGACTTTC.

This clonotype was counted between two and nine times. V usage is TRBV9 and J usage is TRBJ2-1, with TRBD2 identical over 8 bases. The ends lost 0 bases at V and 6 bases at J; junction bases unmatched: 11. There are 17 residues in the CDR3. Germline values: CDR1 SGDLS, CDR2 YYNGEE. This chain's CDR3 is CASSVVPSGSFGNEQFF. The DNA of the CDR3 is TGTGCCAGCAGCGTAGTCCCCAGCGGGAGTTTCGGCAATGAGCAGTTCTTC. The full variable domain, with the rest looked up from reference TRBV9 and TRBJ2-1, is DSGVTQTPKHLITATGQRVTLRCSPRSGDLSVYWYQQSLDQGLQFLIQYYNGEERAKGNILERFSAQQFPDLHSELNLSSLELGDSALYFCASSVVPSGSFGNEQFFGPGTRLTVL.

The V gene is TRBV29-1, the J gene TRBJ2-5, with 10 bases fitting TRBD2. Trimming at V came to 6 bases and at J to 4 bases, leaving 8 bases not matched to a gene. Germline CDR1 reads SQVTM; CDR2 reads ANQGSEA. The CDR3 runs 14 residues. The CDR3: CSVRAGGGGETQYF. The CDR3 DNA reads TGCAGCGTGAGAGCGGGGGGGGGCGGAGAGACCCAGTACTTC.

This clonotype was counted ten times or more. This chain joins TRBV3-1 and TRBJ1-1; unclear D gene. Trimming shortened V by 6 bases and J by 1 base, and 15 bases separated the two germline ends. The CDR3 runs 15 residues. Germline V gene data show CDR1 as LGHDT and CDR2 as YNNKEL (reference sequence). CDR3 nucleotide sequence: TGTGCCAGCAGTCCCGAATGGCAGGCGAACACTGAAGCTTTCTTT. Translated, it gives CASSPEWQANTEAFF. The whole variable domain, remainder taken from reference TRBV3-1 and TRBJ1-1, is DTAVSQTPKYLVTQMGNDKSIKCEQNLGHDTMYWYKQDSKKFLKIMFSYNNKELIINETVPNRFSPKSPDKAHLNLHINSLELGDSAVYFCASSPEWQANTEAFFGQGTRLTVV.

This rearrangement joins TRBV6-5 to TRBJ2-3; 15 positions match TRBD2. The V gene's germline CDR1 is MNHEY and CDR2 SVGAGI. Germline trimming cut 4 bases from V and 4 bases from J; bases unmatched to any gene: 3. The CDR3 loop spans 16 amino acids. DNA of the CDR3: TGTGCCAGCAGTTCAGGACTAGCGGGGGGGCCAGATACGCAGTATTTT. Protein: CASSSGLAGGPDTQYF.

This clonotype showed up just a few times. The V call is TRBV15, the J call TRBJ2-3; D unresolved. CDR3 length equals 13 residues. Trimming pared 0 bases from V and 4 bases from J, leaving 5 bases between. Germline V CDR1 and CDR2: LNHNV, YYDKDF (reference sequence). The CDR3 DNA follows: TGTGCCACCAGCAGAGATCCCCCAGATACGCAGTATTTT. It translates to CATSRDPPDTQYF.

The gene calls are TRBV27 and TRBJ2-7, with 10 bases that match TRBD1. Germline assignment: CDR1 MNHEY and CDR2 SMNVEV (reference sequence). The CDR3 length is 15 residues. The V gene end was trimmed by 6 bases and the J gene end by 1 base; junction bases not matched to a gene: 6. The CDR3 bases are TGTGCCAGCAGACTCGGACAGGGGGATTCCTACGAGCAGTACTTC. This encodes CASRLGQGDSYEQYF.

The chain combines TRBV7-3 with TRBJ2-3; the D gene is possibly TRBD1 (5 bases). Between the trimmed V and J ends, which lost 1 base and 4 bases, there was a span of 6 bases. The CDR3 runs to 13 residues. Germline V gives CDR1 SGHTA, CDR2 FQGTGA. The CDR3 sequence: CASSLIGADTQYF. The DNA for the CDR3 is TGTGCCAGCAGCTTAATAGGGGCAGATACGCAGTATTTT.

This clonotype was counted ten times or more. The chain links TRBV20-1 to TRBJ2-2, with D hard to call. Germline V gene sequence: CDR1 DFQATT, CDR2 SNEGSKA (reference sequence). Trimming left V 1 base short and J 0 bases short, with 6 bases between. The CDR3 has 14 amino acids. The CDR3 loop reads CSARGQTNTGELFF. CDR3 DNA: TGCAGTGCTAGAGGCCAGACGAACACCGGGGAGCTGTTTTTT.

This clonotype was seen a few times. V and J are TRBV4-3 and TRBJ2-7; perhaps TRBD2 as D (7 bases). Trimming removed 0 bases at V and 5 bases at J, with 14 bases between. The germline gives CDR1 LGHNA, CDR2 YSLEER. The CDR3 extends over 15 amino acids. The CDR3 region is CASSQDRGAWNEQYF. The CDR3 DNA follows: TGCGCCAGCAGCCAAGATCGGGGGGCTTGGAACGAGCAGTACTTC.

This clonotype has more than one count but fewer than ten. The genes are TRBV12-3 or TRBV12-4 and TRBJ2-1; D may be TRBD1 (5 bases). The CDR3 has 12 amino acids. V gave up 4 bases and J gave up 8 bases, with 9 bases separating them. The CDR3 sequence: CASSSVGHEQFF. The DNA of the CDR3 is TGTGCCAGCAGTTCCGTGGGGCATGAGCAGTTCTTC.

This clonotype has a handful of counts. CDR3 DNA sequence: TGTGCCAGCAGCGTAGCTGCAGGCAGGATAAGCACAGATACGCAGTATTTT. It specifies CASSVAAGRISTDTQYF. The chain combines TRBV9 with TRBJ2-3; D unclear. The CDR3 runs to 17 residues. The germline V and J ends were trimmed by 0 bases and 0 bases, with 14 bases remaining between them. Germline assignment: CDR1 SGDLS and CDR2 YYNGEE.

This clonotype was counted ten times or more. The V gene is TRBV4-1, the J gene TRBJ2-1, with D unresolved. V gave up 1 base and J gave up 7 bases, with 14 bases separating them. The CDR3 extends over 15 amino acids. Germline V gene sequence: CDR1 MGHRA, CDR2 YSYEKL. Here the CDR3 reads CASSQVPSTQNEQFF. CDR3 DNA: TGCGCCAGCAGCCAAGTCCCCAGTACCCAGAATGAGCAGTTCTTC.

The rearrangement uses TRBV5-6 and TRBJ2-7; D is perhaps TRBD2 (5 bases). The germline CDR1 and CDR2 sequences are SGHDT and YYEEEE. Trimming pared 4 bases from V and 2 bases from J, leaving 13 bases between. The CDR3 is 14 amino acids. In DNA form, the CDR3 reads TGTGCCAGCAGCCCCGGGGTCCCGACCTACGAGCAGTACTTC. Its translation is CASSPGVPTYEQYF.

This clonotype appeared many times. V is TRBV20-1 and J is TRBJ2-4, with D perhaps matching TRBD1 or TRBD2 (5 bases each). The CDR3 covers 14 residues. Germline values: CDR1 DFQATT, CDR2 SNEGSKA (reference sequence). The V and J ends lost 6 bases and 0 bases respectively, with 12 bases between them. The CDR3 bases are TGCAGTGCCCCCGGGACCGTAGCCAAAAACATTCAGTACTTC. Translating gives CSAPGTVAKNIQYF.